Here is one T cell receptor beta chain with its context. Its specificity is not known. The record originates from a study of siplizumab effects on memory and regulatory T cells. Overall study results and limits: The authors could not assign a naive or memory phenotype to roughly 80-97% of proliferating CD4+ or CD8+ clones. In unstimulated cells, naive T cells appeared more diverse than memory T cells and seemed major alloresponse contributors. On average, 68.8% of mappable alloreactive CD4+ clones were Treg-derived under siplizumab, against less than 35% in controls.

With 6 bases clipped from V and 4 bases from J, the junction kept 8 bases outside the gene matches. The CDR3 runs 16 residues. Germline V lookup: CDR1 SNHLY, CDR2 FYNNEI. Assays covered about 10^5 TCR templates per sample. TCRdb's copy holds only in-frame clones and misses some; the assay was immunoSEQ multiplex PCR. The table shows 100,000 to 120,000 clones, with approximately 94% occurring only once. The sequencing sample was made of CD4+ T cells sorted from blood. This receptor was identified in a human donor in good health. This chain joins TRBV2 and TRBJ2-1, with TRBD2 matching 11 bases. The CDR3 region has the DNA TGTGCCAGCAGGGTTAGCGGGGGGGCGCTTTACAATGAGCAGTTCTTC. This codes for CASRVSGGALYNEQFF.